These T cell receptor beta chains were read from a single sample in a study of T cell repertoires in cytomegalovirus infection. No antigen has been identified for these receptors. TCRdb ran MiXCR on the reads and lists one entry per CDR3 protein. The table has roughly 310,000 distinct CDR3 sequences, approximately 32% seen once. The sequenced sample was cultured PBMCs, obtained from culture after CMV antigen stimulation. The receptor set was obtained from a human donor in good health (CMV status not recorded). Some clones in this sample may be carry-over from other donors' samples. Each CDR3 is given with its conserved first and last residue. Each record gives: J gene, clone size, D gene, V gene, CDR3 protein, CDR3 DNA. A D gene is named only where the DNA matches it firmly. A clone size is listed for some rows: how often the clone was seen (once, few, many), or a class if it is expanded.

j_gene: TRBJ2-3
abundance: NA
d_gene: TRBD2
v_gene: TRBV4-2
CDR3aa: CASSQGTSGSTDTQYF
CDR3nt: TGTGCCAGCAGCCAGGGGACTAGCGGGAGCACAGATACGCAGTATTTT

j_gene: TRBJ1-5
abundance: NA
d_gene: TRBD1
v_gene: TRBV19
CDR3aa: CASDRDRNGPQHF
CDR3nt: TGTGCCAGTGACCGGGACAGGAACGGGCCCCAGCATTTT

j_gene: TRBJ1-6
abundance: NA
d_gene: NA
v_gene: TRBV11-2
CDR3aa: CASSPWDGTRRSPLHF
CDR3nt: TGTGCCAGCAGCCCTTGGGACGGAACTAGGAGGTCACCCCTCCACTTT

j_gene: TRBJ1-2
abundance: NA
d_gene: TRBD1
v_gene: TRBV7-3
CDR3aa: CASSLGQGHYGYTF
CDR3nt: TGTGCCAGCAGCTTGGGACAGGGACACTATGGCTACACCTTC

j_gene: TRBJ1-6
abundance: NA
d_gene: TRBD1
v_gene: TRBV20-1
CDR3aa: CSARTTGGNSPLHF
CDR3nt: TGCAGTGCTAGAACGACAGGGGGTAATTCACCCCTCCACTTT

j_gene: TRBJ1-1
abundance: NA
d_gene: NA
v_gene: TRBV5-1
CDR3aa: CASSPPDLNTEAFF
CDR3nt: TGCGCCAGCTCCCCCCCGGATTTGAACACTGAAGCTTTCTTT

j_gene: TRBJ2-7
abundance: NA
d_gene: NA
v_gene: TRBV7-9
CDR3aa: CASSLDSSSYEQYF
CDR3nt: TGTGCCAGCAGCTTGGACAGCTCCTCCTACGAGCAGTACTTC

j_gene: TRBJ1-4
abundance: many
d_gene: NA
v_gene: TRBV7-8
CDR3aa: CASSLARGSSANEKLFF
CDR3nt: TGTGCCAGCAGCTTAGCGCGGGGGAGTTCGGCTAATGAAAAACTGTTTTTT

j_gene: TRBJ1-1
abundance: few
d_gene: TRBD1
v_gene: TRBV20-1
CDR3aa: CSAQGVGEAFF
CDR3nt: TGCAGTGCGCAGGGGGTCGGTGAAGCTTTCTTT

j_gene: TRBJ1-5
abundance: NA
d_gene: TRBD1
v_gene: TRBV10-2
CDR3aa: CASRRTGRDNQPQHF
CDR3nt: TGCGCCAGCAGACGGACAGGGCGTGACAATCAGCCCCAGCATTTT

j_gene: TRBJ1-1
abundance: NA
d_gene: NA
v_gene: TRBV12-3/TRBV12-4
CDR3aa: CASSPVGDTEAFF
CDR3nt: TGTGCCAGCAGTCCCGTTGGAGACACTGAAGCTTTCTTT

j_gene: TRBJ2-7
abundance: NA
d_gene: TRBD1
v_gene: TRBV20-1
CDR3aa: CSAAQGAGGEQYF
CDR3nt: TGCAGTGCTGCCCAGGGGGCGGGCGGCGAGCAGTACTTC

j_gene: TRBJ1-5
abundance: NA
d_gene: TRBD1
v_gene: TRBV5-1
CDR3aa: CASSLAYPERDRLRNQPQHF
CDR3nt: TGCGCCAGCAGCTTGGCCTATCCGGAAAGGGACAGACTTCGCAATCAGCCCCAGCATTTT

j_gene: TRBJ2-4
abundance: NA
d_gene: NA
v_gene: TRBV18
CDR3aa: CASSRPLGTGTRAKNIQYF
CDR3nt: TGTGCCAGCTCACGGCCTCTGGGTACAGGGACGAGGGCCAAAAACATTCAGTACTTC

j_gene: TRBJ2-1
abundance: few
d_gene: NA
v_gene: TRBV28
CDR3aa: CASSLWDTKVDSSYNEQFF
CDR3nt: TGTGCCAGCAGTTTATGGGACACAAAGGTAGATAGCTCCTACAATGAGCAGTTCTTC

j_gene: TRBJ2-5
abundance: NA
d_gene: NA
v_gene: TRBV7-8
CDR3aa: CASSLGTVGQETQYF
CDR3nt: TGTGCCAGCAGCTTGGGGACGGTCGGACAAGAGACCCAGTACTTC

j_gene: TRBJ2-2
abundance: NA
d_gene: TRBD1
v_gene: TRBV6-1
CDR3aa: CASSRGQGPLSDTGELFF
CDR3nt: TGTGCCAGCAGTAGAGGACAGGGCCCTCTTTCGGACACCGGGGAGCTGTTTTTT

j_gene: TRBJ2-1
abundance: few
d_gene: TRBD1
v_gene: TRBV11-2
CDR3aa: CASSLSGQRDNEQFF
CDR3nt: TGTGCCAGCAGCTTATCGGGACAGAGAGACAATGAGCAGTTCTTC

j_gene: TRBJ2-1
abundance: few
d_gene: NA
v_gene: TRBV6-2/TRBV6-3
CDR3aa: CASSYLGNEQFF
CDR3nt: TGTGCCAGCAGTTACCTGGGAAATGAGCAGTTCTTC

j_gene: TRBJ2-7
abundance: few
d_gene: TRBD1
v_gene: TRBV28
CDR3aa: CASSLLDRGPWEQYF
CDR3nt: TGTGCCAGCAGTCTACTAGACAGGGGGCCTTGGGAGCAGTACTTC

j_gene: TRBJ2-5
abundance: many
d_gene: TRBD2
v_gene: TRBV7-9
CDR3aa: CASSGAGTTQETQYF
CDR3nt: TGTGCCAGCAGCGGGGCCGGGACTACCCAAGAGACCCAGTACTTC

j_gene: TRBJ2-1
abundance: NA
d_gene: TRBD2
v_gene: TRBV20-1
CDR3aa: CSSFSGSSYNEQFF
CDR3nt: TGCAGTTCATTTAGCGGGAGCTCCTACAATGAGCAGTTCTTC

j_gene: TRBJ1-3
abundance: once
d_gene: NA
v_gene: TRBV4-3
CDR3aa: CASSQEEGAGNTIYF
CDR3nt: TGCGCCAGCAGCCAAGAGGAGGGTGCTGGAAACACCATATATTTT

j_gene: TRBJ2-7
abundance: few
d_gene: TRBD2
v_gene: TRBV28
CDR3aa: CASSPRGTSGRGEQYF
CDR3nt: TGTGCCAGCAGTCCCAGAGGGACTAGCGGGAGGGGCGAGCAGTACTTC

j_gene: TRBJ2-2
abundance: few
d_gene: NA
v_gene: TRBV19
CDR3aa: CASSGQANTGELFF
CDR3nt: TGTGCCAGTAGTGGCCAGGCGAACACCGGGGAGCTGTTTTTT

j_gene: TRBJ2-7
abundance: NA
d_gene: NA
v_gene: TRBV2
CDR3aa: CASEAYEQYF
CDR3nt: TGTGCCAGCGAGGCGTACGAGCAGTACTTC

j_gene: TRBJ2-5
abundance: NA
d_gene: NA
v_gene: TRBV15
CDR3aa: CATSRAGREETQYF
CDR3nt: TGTGCCACCAGCAGAGCGGGAAGGGAAGAGACCCAGTACTTC

j_gene: TRBJ2-1
abundance: NA
d_gene: TRBD2
v_gene: TRBV6-4
CDR3aa: CASSPGSGGDDQFF
CDR3nt: TGTGCCAGCAGTCCGGGTAGCGGGGGAGATGATCAGTTCTTC

j_gene: TRBJ2-7
abundance: few
d_gene: NA
v_gene: TRBV6-1
CDR3aa: CASSPVTGNEQYF
CDR3nt: TGTGCCAGCAGCCCAGTAACAGGGAACGAGCAGTACTTC

j_gene: TRBJ2-1
abundance: many
d_gene: TRBD2
v_gene: TRBV6-1
CDR3aa: CASSAGLAGYNEQFF
CDR3nt: TGTGCCAGCAGTGCCGGACTAGCGGGGTACAATGAGCAGTTCTTC

j_gene: TRBJ1-5
abundance: few
d_gene: NA
v_gene: TRBV6-1
CDR3aa: CASRPQGGQPQHF
CDR3nt: TGTGCCAGCAGGCCCCAGGGAGGTCAGCCCCAGCATTTT

j_gene: TRBJ2-7
abundance: NA
d_gene: NA
v_gene: TRBV7-2
CDR3aa: CASSLTGTNEQYF
CDR3nt: TGTGCCAGCAGCTTAACAGGGACCAACGAGCAGTACTTC

j_gene: TRBJ2-5
abundance: NA
d_gene: NA
v_gene: TRBV20-1
CDR3aa: CSARRGGQETQYF
CDR3nt: TGCAGTGCTAGAAGGGGTGGGCAAGAGACCCAGTACTTC

j_gene: TRBJ1-1
abundance: NA
d_gene: NA
v_gene: TRBV20-1
CDR3aa: CSATTGTEAFF
CDR3nt: TGCAGTGCTACTACCGGGACTGAAGCTTTCTTT

j_gene: TRBJ2-2
abundance: NA
d_gene: NA
v_gene: TRBV6-6
CDR3aa: CASSYSRDTGELFF
CDR3nt: TGTGCCAGCAGTTACTCTAGGGACACCGGGGAGCTGTTTTTT

j_gene: TRBJ2-3
abundance: NA
d_gene: TRBD2
v_gene: TRBV7-2
CDR3aa: CASSLRLAGMPDTQYF
CDR3nt: TGTGCCAGCAGCCTTCGACTAGCGGGAATGCCAGATACGCAGTATTTT

j_gene: TRBJ2-1
abundance: NA
d_gene: TRBD2
v_gene: TRBV7-9
CDR3aa: CASSPKLAGAYNEQFF
CDR3nt: TGTGCCAGCAGCCCTAAACTAGCGGGAGCCTACAATGAGCAGTTCTTC